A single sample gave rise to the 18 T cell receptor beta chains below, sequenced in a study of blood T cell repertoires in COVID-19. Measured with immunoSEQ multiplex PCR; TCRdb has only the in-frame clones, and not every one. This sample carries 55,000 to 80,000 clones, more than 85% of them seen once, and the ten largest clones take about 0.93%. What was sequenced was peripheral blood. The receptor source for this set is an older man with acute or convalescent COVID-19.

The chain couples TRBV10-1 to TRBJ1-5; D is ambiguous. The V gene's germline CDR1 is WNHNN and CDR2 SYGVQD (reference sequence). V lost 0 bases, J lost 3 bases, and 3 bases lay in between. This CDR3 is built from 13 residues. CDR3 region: CASSESNNQPQHF. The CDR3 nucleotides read TGCGCCAGCAGTGAGTCCAACAATCAGCCCCAGCATTTT.

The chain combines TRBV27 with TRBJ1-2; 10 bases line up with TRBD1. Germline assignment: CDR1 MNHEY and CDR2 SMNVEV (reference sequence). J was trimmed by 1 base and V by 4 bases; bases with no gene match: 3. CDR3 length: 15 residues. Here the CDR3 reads CASSSGTGVNYGYTF. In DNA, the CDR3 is TGTGCCAGCAGTTCCGGGACAGGGGTTAACTATGGCTACACCTTC.

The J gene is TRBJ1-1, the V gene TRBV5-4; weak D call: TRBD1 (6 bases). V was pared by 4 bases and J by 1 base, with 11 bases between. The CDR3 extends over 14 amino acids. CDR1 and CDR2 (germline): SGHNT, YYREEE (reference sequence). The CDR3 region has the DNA TGTGCCAGCAGCACCCGGGACAAGAACACTGAAGCTTTCTTT. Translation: CASSTRDKNTEAFF.

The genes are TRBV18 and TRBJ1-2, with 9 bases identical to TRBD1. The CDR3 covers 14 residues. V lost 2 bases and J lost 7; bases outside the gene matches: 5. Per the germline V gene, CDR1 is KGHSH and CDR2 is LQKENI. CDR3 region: CASSPGQGKFGYTF. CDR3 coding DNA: TGTGCCAGCTCACCAGGACAGGGGAAGTTTGGCTACACCTTC.

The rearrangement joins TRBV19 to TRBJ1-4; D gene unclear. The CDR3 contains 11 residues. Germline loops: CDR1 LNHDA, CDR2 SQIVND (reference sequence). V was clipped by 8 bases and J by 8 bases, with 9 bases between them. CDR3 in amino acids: CASVFKEKLFF. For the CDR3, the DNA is TGTGCCAGTGTATTTAAAGAAAAACTGTTTTTT.

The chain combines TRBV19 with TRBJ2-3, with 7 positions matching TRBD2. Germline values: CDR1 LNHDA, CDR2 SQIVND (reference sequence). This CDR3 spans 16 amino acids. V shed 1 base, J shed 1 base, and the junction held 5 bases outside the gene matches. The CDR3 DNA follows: TGTGCCAGTAGTATAGTTGAAGCGGGGCGCACAGATACGCAGTATTTT. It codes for CASSIVEAGRTDTQYF.

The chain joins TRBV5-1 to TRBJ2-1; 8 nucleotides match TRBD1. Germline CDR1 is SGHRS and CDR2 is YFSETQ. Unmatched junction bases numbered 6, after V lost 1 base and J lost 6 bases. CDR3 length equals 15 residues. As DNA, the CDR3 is TGCGCCAGCAGCTTGTCCCGGACAGGGCCCAATGAGCAGTTCTTC. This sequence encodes CASSLSRTGPNEQFF.

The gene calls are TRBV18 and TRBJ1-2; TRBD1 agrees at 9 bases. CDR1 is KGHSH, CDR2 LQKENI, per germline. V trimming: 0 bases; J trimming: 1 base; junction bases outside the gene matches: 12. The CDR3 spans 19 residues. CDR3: CASSPPASDRGKLNYGYTF. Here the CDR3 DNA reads TGTGCCAGCTCACCACCGGCGTCGGACAGGGGAAAACTTAACTATGGCTACACCTTC.

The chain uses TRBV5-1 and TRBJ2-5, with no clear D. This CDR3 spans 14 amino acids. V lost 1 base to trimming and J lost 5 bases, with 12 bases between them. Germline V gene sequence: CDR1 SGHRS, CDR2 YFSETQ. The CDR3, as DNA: TGCGCCAGCAGCTTGTCAGGCGCAGGCGAGACCCAGTACTTC. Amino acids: CASSLSGAGETQYF.

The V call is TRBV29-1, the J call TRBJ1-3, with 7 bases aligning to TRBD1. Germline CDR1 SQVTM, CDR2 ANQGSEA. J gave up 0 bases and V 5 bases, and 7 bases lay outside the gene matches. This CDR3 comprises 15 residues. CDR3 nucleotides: TGCAGCGTTCGGACAGGTACGAGCTCTGGAAACACCATATATTTT. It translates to CSVRTGTSSGNTIYF. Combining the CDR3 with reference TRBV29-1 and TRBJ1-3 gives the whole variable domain SAVISQKPSRDICQRGTSLTIQCQVDSQVTMMFWYRQQPGQSLTLIATANQGSEATYESGFVIDKFPISRPNLTFSTLTVSNMSPEDSSIYLCSVRTGTSSGNTIYFGEGSWLTVV.

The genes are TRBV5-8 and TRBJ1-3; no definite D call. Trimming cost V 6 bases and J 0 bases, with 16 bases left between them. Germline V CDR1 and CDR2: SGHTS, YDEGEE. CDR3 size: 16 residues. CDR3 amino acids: CASTRAGGISGNTIYF. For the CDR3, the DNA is TGTGCCAGCACCCGCGCGGGCGGCATCTCTGGAAACACCATATATTTT.

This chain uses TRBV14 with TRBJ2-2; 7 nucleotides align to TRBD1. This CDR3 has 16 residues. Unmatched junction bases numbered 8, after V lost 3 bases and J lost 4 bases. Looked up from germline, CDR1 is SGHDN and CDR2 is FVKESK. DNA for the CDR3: TGTGCCAGCAGCCAGCTACAGGGGTCCGGCACCGGGGAGCTGTTTTTT. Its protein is CASSQLQGSGTGELFF. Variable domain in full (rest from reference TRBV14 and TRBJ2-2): EAGVTQFPSHSVIEKGQTVTLRCDPISGHDNLYWYRRVMGKEIKFLLHFVKESKQDESGMPNNRFLAERTGGTYSTLKVQPAELEDSGVYFCASSQLQGSGTGELFFGEGSRLTVL.

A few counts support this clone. DNA for the CDR3: TGTGCCATCAGTGAGGGGGGCCCGGGCGAGGACACCATATATTTT. The encoded protein is CAISEGGPGEDTIYF. J is TRBJ1-3 and V is TRBV10-3, with D tentatively TRBD1 (6 bases). Per the germline V gene, CDR1 is ENHRY and CDR2 is SYGVKD. This CDR3 contains 15 residues. Trimming left V 2 bases short and J 8 bases short, with 16 bases between.

In DNA form, the CDR3 reads TGTGCCAGCAGCTTGACAGGGGGCTATTCACCCCTCCACTTT. As protein: CASSLTGGYSPLHF. This chain joins TRBV11-2 and TRBJ1-6; TRBD1 matches 10 bases. The J segment lost 8 bases and the V segment lost 3 bases, leaving 1 base of the junction unmatched. Germline V lookup: CDR1 SGHAT, CDR2 FQNNGV. The length of the CDR3 is 14 residues.

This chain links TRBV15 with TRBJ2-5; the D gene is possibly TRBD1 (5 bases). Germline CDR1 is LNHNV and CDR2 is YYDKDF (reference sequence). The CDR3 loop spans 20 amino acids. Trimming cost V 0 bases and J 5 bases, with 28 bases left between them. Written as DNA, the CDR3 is TGTGCCACCAGCAGAGAATCACCAGGACATACTCCTTTTCCTTGGGAGACCCAGTACTTC. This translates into CATSRESPGHTPFPWETQYF.

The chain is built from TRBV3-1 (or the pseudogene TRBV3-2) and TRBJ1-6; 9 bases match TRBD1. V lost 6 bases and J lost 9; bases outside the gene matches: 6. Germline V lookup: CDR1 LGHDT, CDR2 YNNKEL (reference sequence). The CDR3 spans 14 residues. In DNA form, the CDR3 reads TGTGCCAGCAGAGAACAGGGGGCCTTTTCACCCCTCCACTTT. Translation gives CASREQGAFSPLHF.

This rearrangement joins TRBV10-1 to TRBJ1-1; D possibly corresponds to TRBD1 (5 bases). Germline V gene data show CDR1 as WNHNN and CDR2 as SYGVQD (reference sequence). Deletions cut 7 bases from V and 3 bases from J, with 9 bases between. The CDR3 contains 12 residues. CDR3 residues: CASKDTDTEAFF. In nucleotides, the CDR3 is TGCGCCAGCAAGGACACGGACACTGAAGCTTTCTTT.

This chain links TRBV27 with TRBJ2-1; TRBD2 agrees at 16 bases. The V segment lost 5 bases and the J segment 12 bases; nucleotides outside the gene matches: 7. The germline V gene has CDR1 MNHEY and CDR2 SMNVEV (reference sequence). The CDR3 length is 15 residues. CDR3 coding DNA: TGTGCCAGCAGTACCGGGACTAGCGGGGGGGCCCGGCAGTTCTTC. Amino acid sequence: CASSTGTSGGARQFF.